This record looks at one T cell receptor (beta chain) sequence and its context. In germline, CDR1 is SQVTM, CDR2 ANQGSEA. Trimming took off 6 bases at V and 2 bases at J, with 17 bases between the two ends. This CDR3 comprises 15 residues. One entry per CDR3 protein, called by TCRdb with MiXCR from the RT-PCR reads. The sample contains about 680,000 distinct CDR3 sequences, 11% to 15% of which appear only once. Sequencing was performed on memory CD4+ T cells from blood. The receptor was derived from a female donor in good health, serving as a healthy control. The rearrangement uses TRBV29-1 and TRBJ1-3; unclear D gene. CDR3 sequence (DNA): TGCAGCGTAGCTACCACTGGGGATCCTGGAAACACCATATATTTT. This translates into CSVATTGDPGNTIYF. Supplemented by reference TRBV29-1 and TRBJ1-3, the full variable domain reads SAVISQKPSRDICQRGTSLTIQCQVDSQVTMMFWYRQQPGQSLTLIATANQGSEATYESGFVIDKFPISRPNLTFSTLTVSNMSPEDSSIYLCSVATTGDPGNTIYFGEGSWLTVV.